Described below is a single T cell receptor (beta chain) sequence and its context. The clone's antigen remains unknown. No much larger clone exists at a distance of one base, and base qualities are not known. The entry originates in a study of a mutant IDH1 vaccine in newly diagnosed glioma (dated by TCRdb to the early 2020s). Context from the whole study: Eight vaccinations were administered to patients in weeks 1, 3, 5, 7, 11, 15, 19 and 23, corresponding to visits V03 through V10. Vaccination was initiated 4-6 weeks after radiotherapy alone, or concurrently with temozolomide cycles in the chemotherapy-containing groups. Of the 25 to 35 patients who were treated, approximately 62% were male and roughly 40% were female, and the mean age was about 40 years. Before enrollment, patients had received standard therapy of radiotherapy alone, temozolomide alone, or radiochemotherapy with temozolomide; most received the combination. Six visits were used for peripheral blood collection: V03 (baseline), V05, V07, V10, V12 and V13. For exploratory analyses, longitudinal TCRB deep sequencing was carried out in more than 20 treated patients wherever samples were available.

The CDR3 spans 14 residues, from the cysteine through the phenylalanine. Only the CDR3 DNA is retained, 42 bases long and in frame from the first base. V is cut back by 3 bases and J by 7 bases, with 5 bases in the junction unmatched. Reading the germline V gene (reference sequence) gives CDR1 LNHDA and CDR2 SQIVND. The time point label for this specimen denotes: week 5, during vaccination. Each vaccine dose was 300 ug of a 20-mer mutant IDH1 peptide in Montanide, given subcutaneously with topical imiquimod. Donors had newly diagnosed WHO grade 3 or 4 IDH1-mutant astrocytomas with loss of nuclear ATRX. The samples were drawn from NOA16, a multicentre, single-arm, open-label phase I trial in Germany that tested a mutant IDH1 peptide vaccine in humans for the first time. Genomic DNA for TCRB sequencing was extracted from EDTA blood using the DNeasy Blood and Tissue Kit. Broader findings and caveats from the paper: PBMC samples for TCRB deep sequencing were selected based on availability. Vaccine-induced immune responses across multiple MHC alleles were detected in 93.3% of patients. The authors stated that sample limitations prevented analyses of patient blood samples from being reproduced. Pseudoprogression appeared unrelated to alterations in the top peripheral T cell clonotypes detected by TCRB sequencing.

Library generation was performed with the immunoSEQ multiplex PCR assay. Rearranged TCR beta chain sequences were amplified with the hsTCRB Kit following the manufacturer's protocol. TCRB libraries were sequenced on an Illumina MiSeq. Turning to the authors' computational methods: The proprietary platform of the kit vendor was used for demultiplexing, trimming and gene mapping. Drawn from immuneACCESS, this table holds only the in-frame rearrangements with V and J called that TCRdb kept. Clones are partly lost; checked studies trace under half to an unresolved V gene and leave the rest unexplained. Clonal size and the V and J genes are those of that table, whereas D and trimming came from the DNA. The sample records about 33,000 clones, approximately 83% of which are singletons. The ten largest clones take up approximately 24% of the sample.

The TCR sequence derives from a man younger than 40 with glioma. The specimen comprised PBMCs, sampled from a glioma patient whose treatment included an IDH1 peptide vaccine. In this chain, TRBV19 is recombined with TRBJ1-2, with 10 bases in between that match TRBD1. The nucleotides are TGTGCCAGTAGTATCTCCGACAGGGGGCTTGGCTACACCTTC. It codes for CASSISDRGLGYTF.